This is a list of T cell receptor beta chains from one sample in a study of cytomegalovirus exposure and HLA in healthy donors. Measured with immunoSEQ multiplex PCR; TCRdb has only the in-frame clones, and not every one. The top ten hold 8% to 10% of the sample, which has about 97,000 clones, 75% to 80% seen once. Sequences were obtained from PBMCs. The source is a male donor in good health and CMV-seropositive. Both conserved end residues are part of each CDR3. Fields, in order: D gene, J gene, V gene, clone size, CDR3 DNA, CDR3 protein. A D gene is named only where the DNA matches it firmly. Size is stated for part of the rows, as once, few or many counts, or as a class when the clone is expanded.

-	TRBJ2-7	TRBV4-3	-	TGCGCCAGCAGCTTCGATCGTGGGGCTTACGAGCAGTACTTC	CASSFDRGAYEQYF
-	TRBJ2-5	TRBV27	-	TGTGCCAGCAGTTTTTGGAGGGGTGAGACCCAGTACTTC	CASSFWRGETQYF
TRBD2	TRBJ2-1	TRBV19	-	TGTGCCAGTAGTCTCGGACTAGCGGAGGGGAATGAGCAGTTCTTC	CASSLGLAEGNEQFF
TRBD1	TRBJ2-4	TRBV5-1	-	TGCGCCAGCAGCTCACGGACAGGGGTGGACAAAAACATTCAGTACTTC	CASSSRTGVDKNIQYF
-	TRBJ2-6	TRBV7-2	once	TGTGCCAGCAGCTTAGGTCCCGGGGGGCTTGGGGCCAACGGCCTGACTTTC	CASSLGPGGLGANGLTF
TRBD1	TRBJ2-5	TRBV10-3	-	TGTGCCATCAGTGTGGTTGTTACAGGGGGCTTAGGAGAGACCCAGTACTTC	CAISVVVTGGLGETQYF
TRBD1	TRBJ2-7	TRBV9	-	TGTGCCAGCAGCCCCGGACAGGGAACCCGCTACGAGCAGTACTTC	CASSPGQGTRYEQYF
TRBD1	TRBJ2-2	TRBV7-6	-	TGTGCCAGCAGCATAGGACAGGGAGGTAGCGGGGAGCTGTTTTTT	CASSIGQGGSGELFF
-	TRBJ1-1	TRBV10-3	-	TGTGCCATCAGTGATCTAGAGAACACTGAAGCTTTCTTT	CAISDLENTEAFF
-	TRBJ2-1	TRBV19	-	TGTGCCAGTAGTATAGCGTCGAGGGAAAATGAGCAGTTCTTC	CASSIASRENEQFF
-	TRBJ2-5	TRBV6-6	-	TGTGCCAGCAGCCAGGAGGGTTATGAGACCCAGTACTTC	CASSQEGYETQYF
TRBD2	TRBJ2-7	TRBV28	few	TGTGCCAGCAGCCCGCTCGGCGGGAGGCACTACGAGCAGTACTTC	CASSPLGGRHYEQYF
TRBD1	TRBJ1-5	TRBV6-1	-	TGTGCCAGCAGTGCTGACAGGGGTAGCGGCAATCAGCCCCAGCATTTT	CASSADRGSGNQPQHF
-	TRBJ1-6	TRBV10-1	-	TGCGCCAGCAGGCGGAATTCACCCCTCCACTTT	CASRRNSPLHF
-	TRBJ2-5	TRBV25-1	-	TGTGCCAGCAGTGAGCCGGGGGGCGTTCAAGAGACCCAGTACTTC	CASSEPGGVQETQYF
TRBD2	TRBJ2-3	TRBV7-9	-	TGTGCCAGCAGCCTGACTAGCGGGAGCACAGATACGCAGTATTTT	CASSLTSGSTDTQYF
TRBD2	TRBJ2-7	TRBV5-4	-	TGTGCCAGCAGCGGACGGACTAGCGGGAGGGCCCGGGAGCAGTACTTC	CASSGRTSGRAREQYF
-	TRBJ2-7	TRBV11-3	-	TGTGCCAGCAGCCGAGTGGCTAGCGCGAGCGAGCAGTACTTC	CASSRVASASEQYF
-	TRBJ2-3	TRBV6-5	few	TGTGCCAGCAGCCACCGGGGTAGGACAGATACGCAGTATTTT	CASSHRGRTDTQYF
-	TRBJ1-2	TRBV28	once	TGTGCCAGCAGTCTTCAAGGGGACACCAAGGCCAACCTTCTCTATGGCTACACCTTC	CASSLQGDTKANLLYGYTF
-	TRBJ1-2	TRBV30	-	TGTGCCTGGAGTGTATCCGGTACGGGCTACACCTTC	CAWSVSGTGYTF
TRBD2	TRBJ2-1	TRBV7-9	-	TGTGCCAGCAGCTCGGGGACTAGCGGGGGTTACTCCTACAATGAGCAGTTCTTC	CASSSGTSGGYSYNEQFF
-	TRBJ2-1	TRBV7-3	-	TGTGCCAGCAGCTTAGTCCCGCCGGGGAGTTCCTACAATGAGCAGTTCTTC	CASSLVPPGSSYNEQFF
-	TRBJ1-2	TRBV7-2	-	TGTGCCAGCAGCTTAGCTTCTCGGTTTTATGGCTACACCTTC	CASSLASRFYGYTF
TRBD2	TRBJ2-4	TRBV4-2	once	TGTGCCAGCAGCCAAGGAGGACTAGCGGGAGCCAAAAACAGTCAGTACTTC	CASSQGGLAGAKNSQYF
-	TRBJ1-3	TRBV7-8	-	TGTGCCAGCAGCCCGACTCGCTCTGGAAACACCATATATTTT	CASSPTRSGNTIYF